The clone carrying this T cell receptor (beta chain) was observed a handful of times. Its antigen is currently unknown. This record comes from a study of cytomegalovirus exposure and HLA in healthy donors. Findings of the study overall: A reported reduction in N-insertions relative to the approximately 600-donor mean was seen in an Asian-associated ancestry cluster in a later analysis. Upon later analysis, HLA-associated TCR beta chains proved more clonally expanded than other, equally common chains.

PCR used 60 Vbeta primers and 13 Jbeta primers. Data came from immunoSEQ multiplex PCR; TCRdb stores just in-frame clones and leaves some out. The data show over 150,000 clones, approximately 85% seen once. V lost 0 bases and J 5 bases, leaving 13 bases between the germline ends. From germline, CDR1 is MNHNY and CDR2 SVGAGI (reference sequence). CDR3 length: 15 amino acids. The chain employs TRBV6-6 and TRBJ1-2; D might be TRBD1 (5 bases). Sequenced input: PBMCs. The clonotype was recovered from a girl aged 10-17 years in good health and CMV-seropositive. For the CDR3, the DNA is TGTGCCAGCAGTTACTCGGGGGGACGAGAATATGGCTACACCTTC. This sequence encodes CASSYSGGREYGYTF.